This T cell receptor beta chain was obtained from a study of beta chain features in type 1 diabetes. The CDR3 extends over 15 amino acids. Germline values: CDR1 SGHNT, CDR2 YENEEA. V lost 3 bases, J lost 1 base, and 5 bases stayed unmatched. Findings and caveats of the study: Type 1 diabetes patients had TCRB CDR3s that were shorter (moderately but significantly so) in all four CD4+ subsets.

Expressed TCRB transcripts were sequenced, since all the RNA that had been isolated was reverse transcribed. The assay was immunoSEQ multiplex PCR, and TCRdb's table has in-frame clones only and misses some. The data contain hundreds of thousands of clones, around 12% of them singletons. As regards this clone: Its specificity is unknown.

This sequence was found in a woman under 30 with type 1 diabetes. The V gene is TRBV11-3, the J gene TRBJ1-1; TRBD1 aligns across 7 bases. Sample: naive CD4+ T cells from blood. CDR3 residues: CASSLSGGQNTEAFF. The CDR3 DNA follows: TGTGCCAGCAGCTTGTCAGGGGGGCAGAACACTGAAGCTTTCTTT.